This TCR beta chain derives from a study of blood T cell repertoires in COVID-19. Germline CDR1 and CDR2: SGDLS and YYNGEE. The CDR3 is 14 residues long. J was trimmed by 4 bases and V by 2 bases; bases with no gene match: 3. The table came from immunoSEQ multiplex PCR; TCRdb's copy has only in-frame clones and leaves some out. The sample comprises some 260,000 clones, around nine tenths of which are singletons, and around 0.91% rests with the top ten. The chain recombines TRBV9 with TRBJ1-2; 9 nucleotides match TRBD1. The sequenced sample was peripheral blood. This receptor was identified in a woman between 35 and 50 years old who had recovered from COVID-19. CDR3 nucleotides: TGTGCCAGCAGCGTGGAGGACAGGGGCTATGGCTACACCTTC. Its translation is CASSVEDRGYGYTF.